The 24 T cell receptor beta chains listed next were all sequenced from one sample in a study of blood T cell repertoires in COVID-19. TCRdb's table, derived via immunoSEQ multiplex PCR, lists solely in-frame clones and lacks some. This table holds 310,000 or so clones, roughly 90% found once. Specimen: peripheral blood. These receptors all stem from a woman aged 25 to 45 with COVID-19, enrolled during active disease.

CDR3 amino acids: CASSFTGTGTYEQYF. DNA for the CDR3: TGCGCCAGCAGCTTTACCGGGACTGGGACCTACGAGCAGTACTTC. V is TRBV5-1 and J is TRBJ2-7, with a weak D call TRBD2 (6 bases). Germline values: CDR1 SGHRS, CDR2 YFSETQ. Trimming removed 2 bases from V and 2 bases from J, with 14 bases in between. The CDR3 contains 15 residues.

The gene calls are TRBV9 and TRBJ2-2; 12 bases line up with TRBD2. The CDR3 consists of 16 residues. Germline V lookup: CDR1 SGDLS, CDR2 YYNGEE. V was clipped by 3 bases and J by 5 bases; unmatched bases: 5. The CDR3 DNA sequence: TGTGCCAGCAGCGCCGGACTAGCGGGAACTACCGGGGAGCTGTTTTTT. The encoded protein is CASSAGLAGTTGELFF.

V usage is TRBV28 and J usage is TRBJ2-3, with 7 positions matching TRBD2. With 5 bases clipped from V and 4 bases from J, the junction kept 18 bases outside the gene matches. Per the germline V gene, CDR1 is MDHEN and CDR2 is SYDVKM. CDR3 size: 18 residues. The chain's CDR3 is CASSTPEEGGPVADTQYF. The CDR3 DNA reads as TGTGCCAGCAGTACCCCCGAGGAGGGAGGGCCTGTCGCAGATACGCAGTATTTT.

Details on this clone: Other DNA sequences within the sample encode an identical CDR3. V usage is TRBV2 and J usage is TRBJ1-5; D possibly corresponds to TRBD1 (6 bases). Germline assignment: CDR1 SNHLY and CDR2 FYNNEI. This CDR3 has 13 residues. With 1 base removed from V and 6 bases from J, the gap between germline ends came to 7 bases. The chain's CDR3 is CASSEGGLQPQHF. The CDR3, as DNA: TGTGCCAGCAGTGAAGGGGGGCTTCAGCCCCAGCATTTT.

The CDR3 DNA reads TGTGCCAGCAGCCAAGATTTGTCCAGGAACACTGAAGCTTTCTTT. Protein: CASSQDLSRNTEAFF. The chain has TRBV3-1 (or the pseudogene TRBV3-2) and TRBJ1-1, with D unresolved. V lost 0 bases to trimming and J lost 1 base, with 9 bases between them. CDR3 length: 15 amino acids. CDR1 and CDR2 from the germline V gene are LGHDT and YNNKEL (reference sequence).

The V call is TRBV7-6, the J call TRBJ1-2, with a tentative D call TRBD1 (5 bases). The V and J ends lost 0 bases and 2 bases respectively, with 10 bases between them. The germline V gene encodes CDR1 SGHVS and CDR2 FNYEAQ. This CDR3 contains 15 residues. CDR3 in amino acids: CASSLAMGQNYGYTF. The CDR3 coding sequence is TGTGCCAGCAGCTTAGCGATGGGGCAAAACTATGGCTACACCTTC.

As to this clone: A junction boundary mismatches the germline segment, possibly from a read error. The V gene is TRBV19, the J gene TRBJ2-7, with TRBD1 identical over 10 bases. In germline, CDR1 is LNHDA, CDR2 SQIVND (reference sequence). The CDR3 loop spans 14 amino acids. CDR3: CASSLDRGHYEQYF. The CDR3 DNA reads TGTGCCAGTAGTCTAGACAGGGGGCACTACGAGCAGTACTTC.

The V and J genes are TRBV19 and TRBJ2-7; TRBD1 matches at 9 bases. Looked up from germline, CDR1 is LNHDA and CDR2 is SQIVND (reference sequence). Trimming at V came to 5 bases and at J to 5 bases, leaving 10 bases not matched to a gene. The CDR3 loop spans 15 amino acids. The CDR3 bases are TGTGCCAGTAGTCCGACCGGGACAGGGAAGAACGAGCAGTACTTC. Translating gives CASSPTGTGKNEQYF.

This clone came up a few times. The chain recombines TRBV5-1 with TRBJ2-2; 9 bases fit TRBD1. The trim removed 3 bases at V and 3 bases at J, leaving 3 bases unmatched. The CDR3 runs 15 residues. CDR1 and CDR2 (germline): SGHRS, YFSETQ. CDR3 amino acids: CASSSRTGDTGELFF. In DNA, the CDR3 is TGCGCCAGCAGCTCTCGGACAGGGGACACCGGGGAGCTGTTTTTT.

The chain carries TRBV6-6 and TRBJ1-1; tentatively, D is TRBD1 (5 bases). With 7 bases removed from V and 5 bases from J, the gap between germline ends came to 14 bases. Germline lookup yields CDR1 MNHNY and CDR2 SVGAGI (reference sequence). The CDR3 sequence is 13 residues long. Here the CDR3 DNA reads TGTGCCAGCACCCTGGGGGGGGAGACTGAAGCTTTCTTT. Translated, it gives CASTLGGETEAFF.

The chain uses TRBV6-8 and TRBJ1-2; the D gene is possibly TRBD1 (6 bases). Germline assignment: CDR1 MNHGY and CDR2 SAAAGT. The CDR3 is made up of 16 amino acids. Trimming stripped 0 bases from V and 4 bases from J, with 15 bases between. CDR3 DNA sequence: TGTGCCAGCAGTTACTCGTTTCAAGACAGGTCCTATGGCTACACCTTC. Amino acid sequence: CASSYSFQDRSYGYTF.

The rearrangement joins TRBV10-3 to TRBJ2-7; 7 bases line up with TRBD1. This CDR3 spans 14 amino acids. Germline CDR1 ENHRY, CDR2 SYGVKD. The trim removed 6 bases at V and 2 bases at J, leaving 7 bases unmatched. This CDR3 reads CAIRRDSTTYEQYF. In DNA, the CDR3 is TGTGCCATCAGAAGGGACAGTACAACCTACGAGCAGTACTTC.

This chain links TRBV14 with TRBJ2-1; 8 positions agree with TRBD2. In germline, CDR1 is SGHDN, CDR2 FVKESK. The CDR3 spans 16 residues. The trim removed 1 base at V and 0 bases at J, leaving 2 bases unmatched. The CDR3 here is CASSQVSGSSYNEQFF. The CDR3 DNA reads TGTGCCAGCAGCCAAGTGAGCGGGAGCTCCTACAATGAGCAGTTCTTC.

The chain links TRBV5-6 to TRBJ1-1; D not resolved. The V and J ends lost 0 bases and 7 bases respectively, with 7 bases between them. The CDR3 sequence is 12 residues long. CDR1 SGHDT and CDR2 YYEEEE come from the germline V gene. For the CDR3, the DNA is TGTGCCAGCAGCTTGGGTTCTATTGAAGCTTTCTTT. Its protein product is CASSLGSIEAFF.

V gene TRBV6-5 combines with J gene TRBJ1-2; TRBD1 matches 7 bases. Germline V gene lookup returns CDR1 MNHEY and CDR2 SVGAGI. The CDR3 spans 15 residues. The ends lost 10 bases at V and 2 bases at J; junction bases unmatched: 13. CDR3 region: CATRRPEQGNYGYTF. The CDR3 nucleotides read TGTGCCACCAGAAGGCCAGAACAGGGGAACTATGGCTACACCTTC.

The gene calls are TRBV29-1 and TRBJ1-2, with a possible D match to TRBD1 (6 bases). V lost 4 bases and J lost 1, with 10 bases in between. CDR1 is SQVTM, CDR2 ANQGSEA, per germline. The CDR3 spans 13 residues. CDR3 protein: CSVVGGLNYGYTF. The DNA of the CDR3 is TGCAGCGTTGTGGGGGGGCTTAACTATGGCTACACCTTC.

CDR3 residues: CASIRGVEAFF. The CDR3 DNA is TGTGCCAGTATACGCGGGGTGGAAGCTTTCTTT. This chain links TRBV28 with TRBJ1-1; D is unresolved. V dropped 9 bases and J dropped 8 bases, with 13 bases sitting between them. This CDR3 has 11 residues. Germline CDR1 MDHEN, CDR2 SYDVKM. The whole variable domain, remainder taken from reference TRBV28 and TRBJ1-1, is DVKVTQSSRYLVKRTGEKVFLECVQDMDHENMFWYRQDPGLGLRLIYFSYDVKMKEKGDIPEGYSVSREKKERFSLILESASTNQTSMYLCASIRGVEAFFGQGTRLTVV.

The chain joins TRBV25-1 to TRBJ1-3, with TRBD1 identical over 10 bases. Germline V gives CDR1 MGHDK, CDR2 SYGVNS. This CDR3 has 15 residues. The J segment lost 2 bases and the V segment lost 4 bases, leaving 2 bases of the junction unmatched. In DNA, the CDR3 is TGTGCCAGCAGTGCCGGACAGGGGGCTGGAAACACCATATATTTT. This codes for CASSAGQGAGNTIYF.

CDR3 DNA: TGTGCCAGCAGCCGACTTCGTGCCACCGGGACAACCCCCTCTGGAAACACCATATATTTT. Residues: CASSRLRATGTTPSGNTIYF. The genes are TRBV3-1 (or the pseudogene TRBV3-2) and TRBJ1-3, with D tentatively TRBD1 (6 bases). Deletions cut 4 bases from V and 0 bases from J, with 25 bases between. From germline, CDR1 is LGHDT and CDR2 YNNKEL (reference sequence). The CDR3 is 20 residues long.

The chain recombines TRBV2 with TRBJ2-2; 7 bases are a match to TRBD2. In germline, CDR1 is SNHLY, CDR2 FYNNEI. The ends lost 6 bases at V and 4 bases at J; junction bases unmatched: 8. CDR3 size: 15 residues. The CDR3 protein is CASRATSRGTGELFF. CDR3 nucleotides: TGTGCCAGCAGGGCGACTAGCAGAGGCACCGGGGAGCTGTTTTTT.

The J gene is TRBJ2-6, the V gene TRBV19; 8 bases fit TRBD1. Trimming at V came to 5 bases and at J to 3 bases, leaving 9 bases not matched to a gene. CDR1 is LNHDA and CDR2 is SQIVND in the germline V gene (reference sequence). This CDR3 comprises 17 residues. In DNA, the CDR3 is TGTGCCAGTAGTGTGACTCGGACAGGGCATGGGGCCAACGTCCTGACTTTC. Translating it yields CASSVTRTGHGANVLTF.

The rearrangement links TRBV7-2 to TRBJ2-7; no definite D call. Trimming pared 3 bases from V and 1 base from J, leaving 7 bases between. Germline CDR1 SGHTA, CDR2 FQGNSA. The CDR3 runs 13 residues. The CDR3 region is CASSFPGSYEQYF. CDR3 bases: TGTGCCAGCAGCTTCCCGGGTTCCTACGAGCAGTACTTC.

This clone was detected only once. The chain recombines TRBV21-1 with TRBJ2-7; no DNA check was done on the table's D call, TRBD1. TRBV21-1 is labeled a pseudogene. The CDR3 length is 15 residues. CDR3 bases: TGTGCCAGCAGCAAAGCCCCAGGGGGCGCCTACGAGCAGTACTTC. Its translation is CASSKAPGGAYEQYF.

This chain joins TRBV28 and TRBJ2-1; 11 bases agree with TRBD2. From germline, CDR1 is MDHEN and CDR2 SYDVKM. V shed 5 bases, J shed 4 bases, and the junction held 4 bases outside the gene matches. CDR3 length equals 15 residues. CDR3: CASSLTSGIYNEQFF. DNA for the CDR3: TGTGCCAGCAGTCTGACTAGCGGGATTTACAATGAGCAGTTCTTC.